This TCR beta chain was sequenced during a study of blood T cell repertoires in COVID-19 (TCRdb year 2020). Study-level background: Samples from collaborators originated in the United States, Italy and Spain and spanned both the acute and convalescent phases of COVID-19. The material from the prospective study consisted of cDNA or gDNA derived from T cells, B-cell-depleted T cells, or PBMCs. The dataset comprised deeply sampled blood TCRbeta repertoires from subjects exposed to, actively infected with, or recovered from COVID-19. The repertoires were made available in a free public database intended to serve as a resource for research on the immune response to SARS-CoV-2. The samples were drawn from two sources: the first 160 participants of the ongoing ImmuneRACE study, and some 1,300 subjects contributed by 6 global collaborators. The sample metadata nearly always contained a de-identified subject ID, COVID-19 status, age in years and sex. Where HLA class I and class II types were available, the types were taken from metadata supplied by the sample provider, not from assay-based typing.

Remarks on this clone: What this receptor recognizes is not known. No base qualities exist here, and no much larger clone lies one base off it.

The research as a whole found: The amount of clinical and demographic metadata varied by source and participant and was provided uncurated.

The immunoSEQ Assay, a bias-controlled multiplex PCR, was used to amplify TCRbeta CDR3 regions from genomic DNA. The published analysis was carried out like this. The number of nucleated cells in each sample was estimated from the amplification of reference gene primers within the assay. Sequence reads were collapsed and filtered to measure the absolute abundance of every unique TCRbeta CDR3 rearrangement. For each sample, productive Simpson clonality was calculated as the square root of Simpson's diversity index over productive rearrangements. What TCRdb holds here is the immuneACCESS table cut down to in-frame rearrangements. Part of the clones is not present; checked against another copy, under half of the missing clones reflect an unresolved V gene, and the others are unexplained. D and trimming come from the DNA, and the V and J calls and clone size come from that table. The sample contains 8,800 or so clones, 84% of them found a single time. The top ten hold roughly 32% of the sample.

The collaborating institutions used their own protocols to collect whole blood in K2EDTA tubes. For TCRbeta analysis, collaborator samples were shipped as frozen whole blood, as isolated PBMCs, or as DNA extracted from either sample type. This clonotype originated in a human donor in a cohort sampled during active COVID-19. The sequencing sample was made of peripheral blood.

CDR3 protein: CASSFVARGRDGASGESYEQYF. The sequence in DNA is TGTGCCAGCAGCTTTGTGGCCAGGGGGCGCGACGGTGCTAGCGGGGAGTCCTACGAGCAGTACTTC. This chain joins TRBV12-1 to TRBJ2-7; the listed D gene, TRBD2, was not tested against the DNA. TRBV12-1 is noted as a pseudogene. The CDR3, from cysteine to phenylalanine, totals 22 residues. CDR3 DNA is the only sequence kept; it has 66 bases, read in frame from the first base.